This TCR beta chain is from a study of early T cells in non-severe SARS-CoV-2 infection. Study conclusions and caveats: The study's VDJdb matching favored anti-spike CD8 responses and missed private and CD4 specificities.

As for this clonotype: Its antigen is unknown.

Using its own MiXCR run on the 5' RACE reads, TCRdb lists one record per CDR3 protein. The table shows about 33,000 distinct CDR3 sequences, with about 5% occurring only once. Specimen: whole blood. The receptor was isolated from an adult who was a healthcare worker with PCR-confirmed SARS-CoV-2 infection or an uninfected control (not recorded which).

CDR3 nucleotide sequence: TGTGCCAGTGGCCTTTTGACAGGCAGCACAGATACGCAGTATTTT. Its translation is CASGLLTGSTDTQYF. The rearrangement links TRBV19 to TRBJ2-3; TRBD1 is a possible D gene (6 bases). Looked up from germline, CDR1 is LNHDA and CDR2 is SQIVND (reference sequence). There are 15 residues in the CDR3. The V gene lost 8 bases and the J gene lost 0 bases, with 15 bases spanning the gap.